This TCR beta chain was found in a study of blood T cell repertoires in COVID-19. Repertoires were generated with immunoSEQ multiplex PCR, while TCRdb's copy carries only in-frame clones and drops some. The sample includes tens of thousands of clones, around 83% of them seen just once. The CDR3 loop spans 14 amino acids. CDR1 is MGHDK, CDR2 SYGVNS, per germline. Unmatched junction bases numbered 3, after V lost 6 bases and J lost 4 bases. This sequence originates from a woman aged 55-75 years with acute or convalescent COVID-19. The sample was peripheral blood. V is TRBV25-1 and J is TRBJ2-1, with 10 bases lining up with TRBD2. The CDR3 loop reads CASSRLAGYNEQFF. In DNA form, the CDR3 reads TGTGCCAGCAGCAGACTAGCGGGTTACAATGAGCAGTTCTTC.